Listed below are T cell receptor beta chains from one sample, sequenced in a study of CD8 T cells in ankylosing spondylitis. Each CDR3 protein gets one entry after TCRdb re-called the 5' RACE reads with MiXCR. Of 400,000 or so distinct CDR3 sequences in the sample, roughly 26% are singletons; the top ten hold about 1%. Material: blood, either unsorted or a sorted T cell fraction (not recorded which). The receptors here all came from a male donor with ankylosing spondylitis. Each CDR3 is given with its conserved first and last residue.

V gene	J gene	CDR3 length	CDR3 protein
TRBV4-2	TRBJ2-7	14	CASSQAATHYEQYF
TRBV18	TRBJ2-1	16	CASSLAFPGQGNEQFF
TRBV5-1	TRBJ2-7	14	CASSPRTGGYEQYF
TRBV12-3/TRBV12-4	TRBJ2-1	16	CASSFWDGQARNEQFF
TRBV20-1	TRBJ1-5	15	CSARVPGTGVQPQHF
TRBV24-1	TRBJ2-1	16	CATSDPAGTSGGEQFF
TRBV12-3/TRBV12-4	TRBJ2-1	14	CASSAVQGGNEQFF
TRBV7-2	TRBJ1-1	15	CASSFTGAVNTEAFF
TRBV3-1	TRBJ1-1	15	CASSQRRQPNTEAFF
TRBV25-1	TRBJ1-3	14	CATETGTTGNTIYF
TRBV7-9	TRBJ2-7	13	CASSSTGLSEQYF